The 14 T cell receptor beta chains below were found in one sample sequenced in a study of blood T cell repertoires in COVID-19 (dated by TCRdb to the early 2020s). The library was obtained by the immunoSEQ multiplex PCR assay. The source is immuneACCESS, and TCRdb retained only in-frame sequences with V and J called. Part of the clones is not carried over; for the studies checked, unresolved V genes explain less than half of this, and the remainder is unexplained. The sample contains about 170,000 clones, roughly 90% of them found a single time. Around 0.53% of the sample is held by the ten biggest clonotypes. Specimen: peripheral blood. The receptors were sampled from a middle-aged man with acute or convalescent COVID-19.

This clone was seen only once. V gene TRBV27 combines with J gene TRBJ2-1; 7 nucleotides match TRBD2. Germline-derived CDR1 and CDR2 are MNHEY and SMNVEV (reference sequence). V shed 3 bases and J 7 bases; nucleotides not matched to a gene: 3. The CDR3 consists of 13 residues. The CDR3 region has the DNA TGTGCCAGCAGTTTCAGGGAGGGGAATGAGCAGTTCTTC. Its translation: CASSFREGNEQFF.

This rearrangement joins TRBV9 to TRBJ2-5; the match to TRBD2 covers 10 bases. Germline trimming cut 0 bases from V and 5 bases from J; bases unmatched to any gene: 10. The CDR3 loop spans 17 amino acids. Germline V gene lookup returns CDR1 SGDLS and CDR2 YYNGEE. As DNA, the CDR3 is TGTGCCAGCAGCGTAGAGGCGAGCGGGGGGGCTCGGGAGACCCAGTACTTC. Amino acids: CASSVEASGGARETQYF.

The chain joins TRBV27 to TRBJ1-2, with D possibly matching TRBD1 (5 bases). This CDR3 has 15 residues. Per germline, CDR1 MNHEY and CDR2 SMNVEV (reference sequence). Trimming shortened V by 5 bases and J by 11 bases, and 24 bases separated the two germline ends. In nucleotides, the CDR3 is TGTGCCAGCAGTACCCGGGGGGACGCTATTTATTATTACACCTTC. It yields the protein CASSTRGDAIYYYTF.

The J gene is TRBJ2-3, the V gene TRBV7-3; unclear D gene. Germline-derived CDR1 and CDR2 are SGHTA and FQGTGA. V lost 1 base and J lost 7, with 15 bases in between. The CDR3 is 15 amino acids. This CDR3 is CASSLNAERFYTQYF. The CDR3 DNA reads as TGTGCCAGCAGCTTAAATGCGGAGCGCTTTTATACGCAGTATTTT.

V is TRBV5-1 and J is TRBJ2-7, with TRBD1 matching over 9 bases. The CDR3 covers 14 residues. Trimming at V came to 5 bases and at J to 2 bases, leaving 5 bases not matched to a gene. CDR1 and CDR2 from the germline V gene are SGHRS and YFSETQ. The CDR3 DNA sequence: TGCGCCAGCAGACAAACAGGGGGCACCTACGAGCAGTACTTC. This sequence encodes CASRQTGGTYEQYF.

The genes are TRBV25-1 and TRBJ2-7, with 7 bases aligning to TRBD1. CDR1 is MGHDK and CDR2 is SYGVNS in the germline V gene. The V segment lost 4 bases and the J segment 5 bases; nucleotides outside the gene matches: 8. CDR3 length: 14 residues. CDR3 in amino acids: CASSGGTVLNEQYF. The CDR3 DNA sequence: TGTGCCAGCAGTGGAGGGACAGTTCTCAACGAGCAGTACTTC.

CDR3 in DNA: TGTGCCAGTAGTATCGGCGACAGGGGTAGCAATCAGCCCCAGCATTTT. Its translation is CASSIGDRGSNQPQHF. The rearrangement joins TRBV19 to TRBJ1-5; 8 bases line up with TRBD1. J was trimmed by 0 bases and V by 3 bases; bases with no gene match: 4. The CDR3 runs 16 residues. The V gene's germline CDR1 is LNHDA and CDR2 SQIVND (reference sequence).

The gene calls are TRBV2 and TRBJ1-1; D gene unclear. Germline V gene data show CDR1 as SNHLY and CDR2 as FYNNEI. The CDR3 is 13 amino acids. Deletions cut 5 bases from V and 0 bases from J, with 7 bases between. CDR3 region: CASSSFMNTEAFF. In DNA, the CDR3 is TGTGCCAGCAGTTCCTTTATGAACACTGAAGCTTTCTTT.

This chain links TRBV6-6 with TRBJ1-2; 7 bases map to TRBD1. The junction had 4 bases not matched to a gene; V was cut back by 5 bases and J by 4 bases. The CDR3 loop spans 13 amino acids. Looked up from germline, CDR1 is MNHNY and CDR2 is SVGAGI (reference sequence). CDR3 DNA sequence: TGTGCCAGCAGTACCGGGACAGCCTATGGCTACACCTTC. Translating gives CASSTGTAYGYTF.

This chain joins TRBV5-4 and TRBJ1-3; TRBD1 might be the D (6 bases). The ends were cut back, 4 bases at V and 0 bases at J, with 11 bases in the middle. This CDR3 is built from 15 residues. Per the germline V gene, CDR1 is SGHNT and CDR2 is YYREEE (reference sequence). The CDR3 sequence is CASSPGQISGNTIYF. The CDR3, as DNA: TGTGCCAGCAGCCCGGGACAAATCTCTGGAAACACCATATATTTT.

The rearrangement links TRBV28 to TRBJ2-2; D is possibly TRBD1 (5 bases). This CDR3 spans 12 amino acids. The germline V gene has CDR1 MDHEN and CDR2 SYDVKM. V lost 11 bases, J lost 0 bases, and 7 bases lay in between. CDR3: CASDTNTGELFF. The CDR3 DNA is TGTGCCTCGGACACGAACACCGGGGAGCTGTTTTTT.

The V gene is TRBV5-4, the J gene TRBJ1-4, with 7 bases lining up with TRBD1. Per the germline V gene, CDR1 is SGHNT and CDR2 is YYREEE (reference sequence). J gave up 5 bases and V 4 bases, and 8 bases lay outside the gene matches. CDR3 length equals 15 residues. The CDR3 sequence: CASSIRQGGNEKLFF. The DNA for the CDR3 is TGTGCCAGCAGCATTAGACAGGGAGGAAATGAAAAACTGTTTTTT.

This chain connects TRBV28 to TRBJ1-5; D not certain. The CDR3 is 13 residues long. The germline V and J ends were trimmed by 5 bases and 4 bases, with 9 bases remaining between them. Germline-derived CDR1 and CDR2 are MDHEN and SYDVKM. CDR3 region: CASSVSNNQPQHF. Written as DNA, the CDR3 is TGTGCCAGCAGTGTTTCAAATAATCAGCCCCAGCATTTT.

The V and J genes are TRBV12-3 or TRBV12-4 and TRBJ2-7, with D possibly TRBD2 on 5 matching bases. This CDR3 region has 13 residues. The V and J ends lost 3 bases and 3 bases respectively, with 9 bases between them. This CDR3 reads CASSLSGNYEQYF. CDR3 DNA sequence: TGTGCCAGCAGTTTGTCGGGGAACTACGAGCAGTACTTC.